These 27 T cell receptor beta chains were sequenced from one sample in a study of T cell responses to AZD1222 COVID-19 vaccine (dated by TCRdb to about 2021). The receptor library was made with the immunoSEQ multiplex PCR assay. Drawn from immuneACCESS, this table holds only the in-frame rearrangements with V and J called that TCRdb kept. Clones are partly lost; checked studies trace under half to an unresolved V gene and leave the rest unexplained. This sample is represented by about 130,000 clones; 85% of them were singletons. 3.5% to 5.5% of the sample goes to the ten largest clones. The sample's time point label, decoded: about 28 days (+/-7) after the second vaccine dose. Sequenced material: peripheral blood, taken 28 days after the second AZD1222 dose. The receptor set was obtained from an adult who received the AZD1222 COVID-19 vaccine.

Only one count was recorded for this clone. This sequence joins TRBV6-2 or TRBV6-3 and TRBJ1-2; 10 bases line up with TRBD1. Germline V gives CDR1 MNHEY, CDR2 SVGEGT. V lost 4 bases to trimming and J lost 6 bases; unmatched junction nucleotides: 8. The CDR3 has 15 residues. In nucleotides, the CDR3 is TGTGCCAGCAGTTCCACCGGGACAGGGGTTGATGGCTACACCTTC. Translated, it gives CASSSTGTGVDGYTF.

This chain connects TRBV5-1 to TRBJ1-1, with TRBD1 matching 7 bases. V shed 4 bases and J 3 bases; nucleotides not matched to a gene: 6. Germline CDR1 SGHRS, CDR2 YFSETQ. This CDR3 has 14 amino acids. Written as DNA, the CDR3 is TGCGCCAGCAGCCCCCGACAGGGATACACTGAAGCTTTCTTT. Amino acids: CASSPRQGYTEAFF.

The genes are TRBV7-9 and TRBJ2-1, with D perhaps TRBD1 (5 bases). CDR3 length equals 15 residues. Germline V CDR1 and CDR2: SEHNR, FQNEAQ (reference sequence). V gave up 5 bases and J gave up 6 bases, with 17 bases separating them. The CDR3 loop is CASSQGQGFFNEQFF. CDR3 nucleotide sequence: TGTGCCAGCAGCCAAGGGCAGGGTTTCTTCAATGAGCAGTTCTTC.

The genes are TRBV27 and TRBJ1-3; D is uncertain. CDR1 is MNHEY, CDR2 SMNVEV, per germline (reference sequence). Trimming removed 5 bases at V and 4 bases at J, with 12 bases between. The CDR3 loop spans 14 amino acids. The CDR3 region has the DNA TGTGCCAGCAGTCCCGGTTGGGCGGGAAACACCATATATTTT. Its protein product is CASSPGWAGNTIYF.

This chain joins TRBV3-1 (or the pseudogene TRBV3-2) and TRBJ1-4, with a weak D call TRBD1 (5 bases). Trimming left V 4 bases short and J 7 bases short, with 13 bases between. This CDR3 has 14 residues. Germline loops: CDR1 LGHDT, CDR2 YNNKEL (reference sequence). CDR3 sequence reads: CASSPWDGSEKLFF. CDR3 DNA: TGTGCCAGCAGCCCCTGGGACGGGAGTGAAAAACTGTTTTTT.

The gene calls are TRBV30 and TRBJ1-6, with D unclear. The CDR3 is made up of 15 amino acids. V lost 3 bases, J lost 7 bases, and 16 bases lay in between. Germline V gene data show CDR1 as GTSNPN and CDR2 as SVGIG (reference sequence). The CDR3 reads CAWRKDVRQNSPLHF. The CDR3 DNA is TGTGCCTGGAGGAAAGATGTGAGACAAAATTCACCCCTCCACTTT.

This sequence joins TRBV6-5 and TRBJ1-1, with D uncertain. Trimming stripped 6 bases from V and 2 bases from J, with 13 bases between. Germline CDR1 and CDR2: MNHEY and SVGAGI. CDR3 size: 14 residues. The CDR3: CASRNRATNTEAFF. The CDR3 bases are TGTGCCAGCAGGAACCGGGCCACCAACACTGAAGCTTTCTTT.

The rearrangement uses TRBV28 and TRBJ1-3, with 7 bases lining up with TRBD1. The CDR3 is 18 amino acids. V was pared by 6 bases and J by 0 bases, with 14 bases of the junction left unmatched. From germline, CDR1 is MDHEN and CDR2 SYDVKM. CDR3 sequence (DNA): TGTGCCAGCAGCTCCGGGACAGCGCTCGTCGGCTCTGGAAACACCATATATTTT. Translation: CASSSGTALVGSGNTIYF.

This clone has only a few counts. The chain carries TRBV18 and TRBJ1-2, with D possibly being TRBD1 (6 bases). Trimming pared 0 bases from V and 1 base from J, leaving 12 bases between. The germline gives CDR1 KGHSH, CDR2 LQKENI. CDR3 length: 16 amino acids. CDR3 sequence: CASSPPYRAINYGYTF. CDR3 nucleotides: TGTGCCAGCTCACCACCCTACAGGGCCATTAACTATGGCTACACCTTC. The whole variable domain, remainder taken from reference TRBV18 and TRBJ1-2, is NAGVMQNPRHLVRRRGQEARLRCSPMKGHSHVYWYRQLPEEGLKFMVYLQKENIIDESGMPKERFSAEFPKEGPSILRIQQVVRGDSAAYFCASSPPYRAINYGYTFGSGTRLTVV.

The V gene is TRBV2, the J gene TRBJ1-1; D is undetermined. Trimming left V 4 bases short and J 1 base short, with 10 bases between. The CDR3 loop spans 14 amino acids. Per germline, CDR1 SNHLY and CDR2 FYNNEI. CDR3 coding DNA: TGTGCCAGCAGTGGGAGGCGGAAGAACACTGAAGCTTTCTTT. Translated: CASSGRRKNTEAFF. Supplemented by reference TRBV2 and TRBJ1-1, the full variable domain reads EPEVTQTPSHQVTQMGQEVILRCVPISNHLYFYWYRQILGQKVEFLVSFYNNEISEKSEIFDDQFSVERPDGSNFTLKIRSTKLEDSAMYFCASSGRRKNTEAFFGQGTRLTVV.

The rearrangement joins TRBV28 to TRBJ2-7; 7 nucleotides align to TRBD1. The germline V gene encodes CDR1 MDHEN and CDR2 SYDVKM. The J segment lost 1 base and the V segment lost 2 bases, leaving 2 bases of the junction unmatched. The CDR3 is 14 amino acids. The DNA for the CDR3 is TGTGCCAGCAGTTTACCGACAGGGTCCTACGAGCAGTACTTC. This gives the protein CASSLPTGSYEQYF.

This sequence joins TRBV6-2 or TRBV6-3 and TRBJ2-7, with a tentative D call TRBD1 (5 bases). V lost 1 base, J lost 8 bases, and 12 bases lay in between. This CDR3 is built from 13 residues. Germline V lookup: CDR1 MNHEY, CDR2 SVGEGT. The CDR3 reads CASSYFSREKQYF. The CDR3 bases are TGTGCCAGCAGTTACTTCTCCAGGGAAAAGCAGTACTTC.

This chain connects TRBV24-1 to TRBJ2-2; TRBD1 matches at 8 bases. J gave up 0 bases and V 4 bases, and 9 bases lay outside the gene matches. CDR3 length: 18 residues. Germline lookup yields CDR1 KGHDR and CDR2 SFDVKD. The CDR3: CATSDPPGQGPNTGELFF. In DNA form, the CDR3 reads TGTGCCACCAGTGACCCCCCCGGACAGGGTCCGAACACCGGGGAGCTGTTTTTT.

This clone has more than one count but fewer than ten. The chain combines TRBV9 with TRBJ2-5; 7 nucleotides agree with TRBD1. CDR1 SGDLS and CDR2 YYNGEE come from the germline V gene. CDR3 length equals 14 residues. Trimming took 3 bases from V and 5 from J; bases not matched to a gene: 7. The CDR3 here is CASSGRTGVETQYF. Written as DNA, the CDR3 is TGTGCCAGCAGCGGGAGAACAGGGGTGGAGACCCAGTACTTC. Variable domain in full (rest from reference TRBV9 and TRBJ2-5): DSGVTQTPKHLITATGQRVTLRCSPRSGDLSVYWYQQSLDQGLQFLIQYYNGEERAKGNILERFSAQQFPDLHSELNLSSLELGDSALYFCASSGRTGVETQYFGPGTRLLVL.

There are a few counts of this clone. The V gene is TRBV7-3, the J gene TRBJ2-2, with TRBD1 matching over 9 bases. The germline V gene has CDR1 SGHTA and CDR2 FQGTGA. V dropped 3 bases and J dropped 2; count of bases not matched to a gene: 7. The CDR3 extends over 17 amino acids. For the CDR3, the DNA is TGTGCCAGCAGCTTCCAGGACAGGGGAAGAAACACCGGGGAGCTGTTTTTT. This translates into CASSFQDRGRNTGELFF. Complete variable domain (other parts from reference TRBV7-3 and TRBJ2-2): GAGVSQTPSNKVTEKGKYVELRCDPISGHTALYWYRQSLGQGPEFLIYFQGTGAADDSGLPNDRFFAVRPEGSVSTLKIQRTERGDSAVYLCASSFQDRGRNTGELFFGEGSRLTVL.

This CDR3 is CASSPPGRAYMNTEAFF. DNA for the CDR3: TGTGCCAGCAGCCCGCCGGGACGAGCGTACATGAACACTGAAGCTTTCTTT. The chain links TRBV5-8 to TRBJ1-1; possibly TRBD1 for D (5 bases). Germline CDR1 and CDR2: SGHTS and YDEGEE. V was pared by 4 bases and J by 0 bases, with 19 bases between. This CDR3 has 17 residues.

This chain uses TRBV7-7 with TRBJ2-2; perhaps TRBD2 as D (6 bases). The germline gives CDR1 SSHAT, CDR2 FNYEAQ (reference sequence). The CDR3 is 15 amino acids. Trimming cost V 3 bases and J 4 bases, with 12 bases left between them. This CDR3 is CASSLRGRGTGELFF. The CDR3 region has the DNA TGTGCCAGCAGCTTGCGGGGCCGAGGCACCGGGGAGCTGTTTTTT. Variable domain in full (rest from reference TRBV7-7 and TRBJ2-2): GAGVSQSPRYKVTKRGQDVTLRCDPISSHATLYWYQQALGQGPEFLTYFNYEAQPDKSGLPSDRFSAERPEGSISTLTIQRTEQRDSAMYRCASSLRGRGTGELFFGEGSRLTVL.

The genes are TRBV11-2 and TRBJ1-3; no reliable D call. The ends were cut back, 1 base at V and 4 bases at J, with 11 bases in the middle. This CDR3 comprises 15 residues. Germline V lookup: CDR1 SGHAT, CDR2 FQNNGV. CDR3 in amino acids: CASSLGYGEGNTIYF. As DNA, the CDR3 is TGTGCCAGCAGCTTAGGCTACGGGGAGGGAAACACCATATATTTT.

V gene TRBV4-1 combines with J gene TRBJ2-5; D is unclear. Looked up from germline, CDR1 is MGHRA and CDR2 is YSYEKL. Trimming took off 2 bases at V and 2 bases at J, with 3 bases between the two ends. The CDR3 is 12 amino acids. In DNA form, the CDR3 reads TGCGCCAGCAGCCAAAGGCAAGAGACCCAGTACTTC. Its protein product is CASSQRQETQYF.

The chain carries TRBV24-1 and TRBJ2-3; D unclear. Germline V gives CDR1 KGHDR, CDR2 SFDVKD. V was cut by 0 bases and J by 1 base, with 10 bases left in between. The CDR3 is made up of 16 amino acids. DNA of the CDR3: TGTGCCACCAGTGATTTGGTCTTAAAGGGCACAGATACGCAGTATTTT. Its translation: CATSDLVLKGTDTQYF.

The V gene is TRBV6-2 or TRBV6-3, the J gene TRBJ1-2; no definite D call. This CDR3 is 14 amino acids long. Germline-derived CDR1 and CDR2 are MNHEY and SVGEGT. V was trimmed by 5 bases and J by 8 bases, leaving 18 bases between them. The CDR3 loop is CASSPLADRMGYTF. The CDR3 DNA follows: TGTGCCAGCAGTCCCCTCGCAGACCGGATGGGCTACACCTTC.

The DNA for the CDR3 is TGTGCCAGCAAAAGTTCCGGGACATCCCCTGGCTACACCTTC. Amino acid sequence: CASKSSGTSPGYTF. The chain joins TRBV18 to TRBJ1-2, with D possibly matching TRBD1 (6 bases). This CDR3 contains 14 residues. The V gene lost 8 bases and the J gene lost 7 bases, with 20 bases spanning the gap. Germline V gene sequence: CDR1 KGHSH, CDR2 LQKENI.

The chain links TRBV9 to TRBJ2-7; 7 positions agree with TRBD1. This CDR3 has 16 residues. Germline V gene sequence: CDR1 SGDLS, CDR2 YYNGEE. Unmatched junction bases numbered 13, after V lost 4 bases and J lost 3 bases. This chain's CDR3 is CASSLTGQVEVYEQYF. CDR3 nucleotides: TGTGCCAGCAGCCTGACCGGACAGGTGGAAGTCTACGAGCAGTACTTC.

This sequence joins TRBV29-1 and TRBJ2-1; D gene uncertain. V lost 5 bases, J lost 4 bases, and 9 bases lay in between. Germline-derived CDR1 and CDR2 are SQVTM and ANQGSEA. This CDR3 region has 12 residues. This chain's CDR3 is CSVSRIYNEQFF. In DNA, the CDR3 is TGCAGCGTTTCAAGGATTTACAATGAGCAGTTCTTC.

J is TRBJ1-1 and V is TRBV28; no clear D. V was trimmed by 4 bases and J by 1 base, leaving 4 bases between them. This CDR3 has 12 residues. Germline-derived CDR1 and CDR2 are MDHEN and SYDVKM. CDR3 in amino acids: CASSSANTEAFF. The CDR3 nucleotides read TGTGCCAGCAGTTCGGCGAACACTGAAGCTTTCTTT.

This clone occurred a few times. This sequence joins TRBV7-7 and TRBJ2-5; 7 bases are a match to TRBD2. Looked up from germline, CDR1 is SSHAT and CDR2 is FNYEAQ (reference sequence). V gave up 3 bases and J gave up 2 bases; unmatched junction bases: 6. The CDR3 loop spans 15 amino acids. CDR3 amino acids: CASSLGSGGQETQYF. For the CDR3, the DNA is TGTGCCAGCAGCTTGGGCTCCGGGGGGCAAGAGACCCAGTACTTC.

The chain uses TRBV13 and TRBJ2-1; unclear D gene. V was pared by 5 bases and J by 9 bases, with 11 bases between. The CDR3 loop spans 12 amino acids. Per germline, CDR1 PRHDT and CDR2 FYEKMQ (reference sequence). The CDR3 bases are TGTGCCAGCAGCCCTCCGAATAGTGAGCAGTTCTTC. Amino acid sequence: CASSPPNSEQFF.